Shown below are 2 T cell receptor beta chains from a single sample sequenced in a study of cytomegalovirus exposure and HLA in healthy donors. PCR involved 60 Vbeta and 13 Jbeta primers. Profiled with immunoSEQ multiplex PCR; TCRdb holds only in-frame clones, not every one. The table records a few hundred thousand clones, around 75% of them present only once. The sequencing input was PBMCs. Source of these receptors: a woman in her twenties or thirties in good health and CMV-seronegative.

The rearrangement links TRBV29-1 to TRBJ1-2; 9 nucleotides line up with TRBD1. There are 14 residues in the CDR3. J lost 2 bases, V lost 4 bases, and 5 bases had no gene match. The germline gives CDR1 SQVTM, CDR2 ANQGSEA. The CDR3 here is CSVAQGAGNYGYTF. The CDR3 nucleotides are TGCAGCGTTGCACAGGGGGCTGGGAACTATGGCTACACCTTC.

The chain couples TRBV9 to TRBJ2-3; no definite D call. The length of the CDR3 is 15 residues. V shed 5 bases and J shed 4 bases, with 17 bases lying between them. CDR1 and CDR2 (germline): SGDLS, YYNGEE. For the CDR3, the DNA is TGTGCCAGCAGTCTACACGAAGCAGGCGCAGATACGCAGTATTTT. Translating gives CASSLHEAGADTQYF.